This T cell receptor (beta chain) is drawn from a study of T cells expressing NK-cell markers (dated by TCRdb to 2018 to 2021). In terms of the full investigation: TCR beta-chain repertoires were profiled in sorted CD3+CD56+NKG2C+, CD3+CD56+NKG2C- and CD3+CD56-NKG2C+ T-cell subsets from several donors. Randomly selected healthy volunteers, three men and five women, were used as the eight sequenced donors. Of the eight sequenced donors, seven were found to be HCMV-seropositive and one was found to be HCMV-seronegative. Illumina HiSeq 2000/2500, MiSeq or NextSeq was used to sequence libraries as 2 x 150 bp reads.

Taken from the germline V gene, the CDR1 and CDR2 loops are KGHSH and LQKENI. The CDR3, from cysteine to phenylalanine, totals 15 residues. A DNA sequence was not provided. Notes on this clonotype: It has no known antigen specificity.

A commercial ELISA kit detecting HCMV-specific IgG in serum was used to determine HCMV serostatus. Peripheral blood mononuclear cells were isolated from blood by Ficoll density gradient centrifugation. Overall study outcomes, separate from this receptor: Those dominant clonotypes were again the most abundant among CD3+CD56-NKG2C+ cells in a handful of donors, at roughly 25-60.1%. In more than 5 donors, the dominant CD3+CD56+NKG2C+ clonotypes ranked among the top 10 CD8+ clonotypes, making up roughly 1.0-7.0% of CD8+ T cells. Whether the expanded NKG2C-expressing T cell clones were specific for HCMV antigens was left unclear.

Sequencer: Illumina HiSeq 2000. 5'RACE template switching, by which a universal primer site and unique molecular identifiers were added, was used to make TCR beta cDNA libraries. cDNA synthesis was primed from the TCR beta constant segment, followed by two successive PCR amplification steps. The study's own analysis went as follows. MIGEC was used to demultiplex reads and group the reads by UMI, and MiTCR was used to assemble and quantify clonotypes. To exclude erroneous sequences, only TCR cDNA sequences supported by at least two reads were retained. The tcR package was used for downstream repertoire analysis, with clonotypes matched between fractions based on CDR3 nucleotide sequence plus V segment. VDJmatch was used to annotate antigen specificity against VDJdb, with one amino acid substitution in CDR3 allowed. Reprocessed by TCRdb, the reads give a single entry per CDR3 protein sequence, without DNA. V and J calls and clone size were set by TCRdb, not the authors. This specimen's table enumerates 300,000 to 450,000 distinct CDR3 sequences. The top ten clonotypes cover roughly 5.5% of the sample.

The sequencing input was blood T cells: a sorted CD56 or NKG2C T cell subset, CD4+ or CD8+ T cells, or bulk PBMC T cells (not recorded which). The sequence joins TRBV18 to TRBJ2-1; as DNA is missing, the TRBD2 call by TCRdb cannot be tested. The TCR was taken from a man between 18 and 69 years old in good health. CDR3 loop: CASSPLNSVGSEQFF.